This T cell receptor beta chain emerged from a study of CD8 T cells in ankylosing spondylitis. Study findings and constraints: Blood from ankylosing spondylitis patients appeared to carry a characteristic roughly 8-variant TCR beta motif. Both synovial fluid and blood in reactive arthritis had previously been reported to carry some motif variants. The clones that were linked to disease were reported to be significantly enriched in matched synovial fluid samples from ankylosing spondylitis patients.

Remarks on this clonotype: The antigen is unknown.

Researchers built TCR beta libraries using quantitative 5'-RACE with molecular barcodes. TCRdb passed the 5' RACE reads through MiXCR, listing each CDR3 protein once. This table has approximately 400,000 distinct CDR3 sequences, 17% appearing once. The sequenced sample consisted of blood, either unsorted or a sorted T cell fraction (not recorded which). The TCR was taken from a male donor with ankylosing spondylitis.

CDR3 sequence (DNA): TGCGCCAGCAGCCAAGTCATGGTTCGACAGATGAACACTGAAGCTTTCTTT. This encodes CASSQVMVRQMNTEAFF. The rearrangement links TRBV4-1 to TRBJ1-1; tentatively, D is TRBD1 (5 bases). Deletions cut 1 base from V and 0 bases from J, with 15 bases between. CDR1 and CDR2 from the germline V gene are MGHRA and YSYEKL. CDR3 length: 17 residues.